What follows are 28 T cell receptor beta chains derived from one specimen sequenced in a study of radiation and T cells in renal cell carcinoma. TCRdb's copy holds only in-frame clones and misses some; the assay was immunoSEQ multiplex PCR. This table has fewer than 10,000 clones, around 64% appearing once. Treatment noted: treatment-naive control, cytoreductive nephrectomy. The specimen was tumor tissue, collected from a patient whose treatment was nephrectomy without radiotherapy. Receptors were obtained from a man in his fifties or sixties with renal cell carcinoma.

This clone was detected a few times. The V call is TRBV2, the J call TRBJ2-3; no reliable D call. Germline assignment: CDR1 SNHLY and CDR2 FYNNEI. CDR3 length: 14 residues. V lost 9 bases and J lost 2, with 15 bases in between. CDR3 region: CARALGSHTDTQYF. The CDR3 nucleotides are TGTGCCAGAGCCCTCGGCAGTCACACAGATACGCAGTATTTT.

The V gene is TRBV29-1, the J gene TRBJ2-1; tentative D call: TRBD2 (6 bases). The CDR3 has 13 residues. Looked up from germline, CDR1 is SQVTM and CDR2 is ANQGSEA. V dropped 6 bases and J dropped 7 bases, with 16 bases sitting between them. The CDR3 is CSVKRLVENEQFF. CDR3 DNA: TGCAGCGTCAAGCGACTAGTGGAAAATGAGCAGTTCTTC.

This sequence joins TRBV18 and TRBJ1-5; D gene uncertain. The ends were cut back, 3 bases at V and 0 bases at J, with 12 bases in the middle. The CDR3 length is 16 residues. Germline V gene sequence: CDR1 KGHSH, CDR2 LQKENI. CDR3 amino acids: CASSPLRDYSNQPQHF. The DNA of the CDR3 is TGTGCCAGCTCACCGTTACGGGATTATAGCAATCAGCCCCAGCATTTT. Full variable domain (remainder filled in from reference TRBV18 and TRBJ1-5): NAGVMQNPRHLVRRRGQEARLRCSPMKGHSHVYWYRQLPEEGLKFMVYLQKENIIDESGMPKERFSAEFPKEGPSILRIQQVVRGDSAAYFCASSPLRDYSNQPQHFGDGTRLSIL.

This CDR3 is CASSSLNWGQYF. The DNA of the CDR3 is TGTGCCAGCAGCTCTCTCAATTGGGGCCAGTACTTC. The V gene is TRBV7-6, the J gene TRBJ2-5; D gene uncertain. Germline V lookup: CDR1 SGHVS, CDR2 FNYEAQ. The ends were cut back, 4 bases at V and 10 bases at J, with 13 bases in the middle. This CDR3 comprises 12 residues.

The chain links TRBV29-1 to TRBJ1-2; 8 bases are a match to TRBD1. The trim removed 2 bases at V and 7 bases at J, leaving 6 bases unmatched. CDR1 and CDR2 from the germline V gene are SQVTM and ANQGSEA. The CDR3 runs to 13 residues. The CDR3 DNA is TGCAGCGTTGAAACGGACAGGGTAGTTGGCTACACCTTC. Protein: CSVETDRVVGYTF.

This chain connects TRBV18 to TRBJ1-1, with TRBD1 matching 12 bases. The CDR3 consists of 14 residues. The germline V gene encodes CDR1 KGHSH and CDR2 LQKENI. V shed 6 bases and J 4 bases; nucleotides not matched to a gene: 3. CDR3 DNA sequence: TGTGCCAGCTCGGAGGGACAGGGGGCCACTGAAGCTTTCTTT. It encodes CASSEGQGATEAFF.

V is TRBV11-2 and J is TRBJ2-7; no clear D. Germline CDR1 and CDR2: SGHAT and FQNNGV. Trimming cost V 0 bases and J 0 bases, with 6 bases left between them. This CDR3 spans 14 amino acids. CDR3 sequence (DNA): TGTGCCAGCAGCTTAGAGCGCAACTCCTACGAGCAGTACTTC. As protein: CASSLERNSYEQYF.

Points on this clone: The same CDR3 can be traced to other DNA sequences in this sample. The chain has TRBV9 and TRBJ2-1; D not resolved. The V gene lost 2 bases and the J gene lost 3 bases, with 3 bases spanning the gap. The CDR3 length is 12 residues. The germline V gene encodes CDR1 SGDLS and CDR2 YYNGEE. For the CDR3, the DNA is TGTGCCAGCAGCGTGGGCTACAATGAGCAGTTCTTC. Its protein product is CASSVGYNEQFF. Using reference TRBV9 and TRBJ2-1 for the parts outside the CDR3, the full variable domain is DSGVTQTPKHLITATGQRVTLRCSPRSGDLSVYWYQQSLDQGLQFLIQYYNGEERAKGNILERFSAQQFPDLHSELNLSSLELGDSALYFCASSVGYNEQFFGPGTRLTVL.

This clone was counted between two and nine times. The chain recombines TRBV7-2 with TRBJ1-2, with D maybe TRBD1 (6 bases). Germline CDR1 reads SGHTA; CDR2 reads FQGNSA. V was trimmed by 7 bases and J by 4 bases, leaving 19 bases between them. This CDR3 region has 15 residues. CDR3 DNA: TGTGCCAGCAACTTGGGGGTAGGGGGAGGCTATGGCTACACCTTC. Translating gives CASNLGVGGGYGYTF.

The chain is built from TRBV7-2 and TRBJ1-2; D is unclear. The CDR3 is 15 amino acids. Germline assignment: CDR1 SGHTA and CDR2 FQGNSA. V lost 4 bases, J lost 8 bases, and 20 bases lay in between. In DNA, the CDR3 is TGTGCCAGCAGCTCCGGGCAGGTTCCTATCGGAGGCTACACCTTC. It codes for CASSSGQVPIGGYTF.

This chain connects TRBV15 to TRBJ1-5; 9 bases are a match to TRBD1. Germline CDR1 and CDR2: LNHNV and YYDKDF (reference sequence). The CDR3 contains 16 residues. J was trimmed by 3 bases and V by 3 bases; bases with no gene match: 6. The CDR3 loop reads CATSSLRDRANQPQHF. In DNA form, the CDR3 reads TGTGCCACCAGCAGCCTGCGGGACAGGGCCAATCAGCCCCAGCATTTT.

The rearrangement joins TRBV27 to TRBJ2-1; D is possibly TRBD1 (6 bases). With 7 bases removed from V and 4 bases from J, the gap between germline ends came to 14 bases. The CDR3 is 14 residues long. CDR1 MNHEY and CDR2 SMNVEV come from the germline V gene (reference sequence). CDR3 sequence: CASIGGVRYNEQFF. The CDR3 bases are TGTGCCAGCATTGGGGGCGTCCGGTACAATGAGCAGTTCTTC.

This chain links TRBV11-3 with TRBJ2-6; no firm D call. V shed 4 bases and J shed 4 bases, with 5 bases lying between them. Germline CDR1 and CDR2: SGHNT and YENEEA. The CDR3 is 13 residues long. Here the CDR3 reads CASSSGGANVLTF. CDR3 sequence (DNA): TGTGCCAGCAGCTCAGGAGGGGCCAACGTCCTGACTTTC.

The chain employs TRBV5-8 and TRBJ2-1; TRBD2 aligns across 12 bases. Germline V gives CDR1 SGHTS, CDR2 YDEGEE. This CDR3 is 18 amino acids long. The J segment lost 4 bases and the V segment lost 3 bases, leaving 11 bases of the junction unmatched. The CDR3 sequence is CASSSQGLAGGRYNEQFF. The CDR3, as DNA: TGTGCCAGCAGCTCGCAGGGTCTAGCGGGAGGGAGGTACAATGAGCAGTTCTTC.

The chain combines TRBV7-2 with TRBJ2-7; 11 bases match TRBD2. V shed 2 bases and J 3 bases; nucleotides not matched to a gene: 3. This CDR3 is built from 15 residues. Germline V gene data show CDR1 as SGHTA and CDR2 as FQGNSA. The CDR3 is CASSLTSGGIYEQYF. CDR3 nucleotide sequence: TGTGCCAGCAGCTTAACTAGCGGGGGAATCTACGAGCAGTACTTC.

This clone is large (0.1 to 1%) in the sample. This CDR3 reads CASLRSGVDEQYF. DNA of the CDR3: TGTGCCAGCCTTAGATCTGGGGTTGACGAGCAGTACTTC. This chain joins TRBV6-5 and TRBJ2-7; D call uncertain. Looked up from germline, CDR1 is MNHEY and CDR2 is SVGAGI. Trimming left V 8 bases short and J 5 bases short, with 16 bases between. The CDR3 length is 13 residues.

This clone turned up a few times. The chain carries TRBV7-2 and TRBJ1-4, with 10 bases that match TRBD1. Germline V gene data show CDR1 as SGHTA and CDR2 as FQGNSA. The CDR3 runs 17 residues. J gave up 3 bases and V 4 bases, and 8 bases lay outside the gene matches. CDR3: CASSSTTGGWSNEKLFF. The CDR3 DNA sequence: TGTGCCAGCAGCTCTACGACAGGGGGCTGGTCTAATGAAAAACTGTTTTTT.

In this sample, this clone is large (0.1 to 1%). The junction differs from germline at one of its ends, possibly a read error. The V call is TRBV25-1, the J call TRBJ2-7; D unclear. The CDR3 spans 11 residues. Germline V gene lookup returns CDR1 MGHDK and CDR2 SYGVNS. CDR3 in DNA: TGTGCCAGCAGTGAATCATACCTCCTCAACTTC. This gives the protein CASSESYLLNF.

This chain links TRBV28 with TRBJ2-7; possibly TRBD1 for D (6 bases). The CDR3 runs to 12 residues. V shed 5 bases and J shed 4 bases, with 9 bases lying between them. The germline gives CDR1 MDHEN, CDR2 SYDVKM. CDR3 protein: CASSVQGYEQYF. CDR3 coding DNA: TGTGCCAGCAGTGTACAGGGTTACGAGCAGTACTTC. The variable domain in full, completed from reference TRBV28 and TRBJ2-7, reads DVKVTQSSRYLVKRTGEKVFLECVQDMDHENMFWYRQDPGLGLRLIYFSYDVKMKEKGDIPEGYSVSREKKERFSLILESASTNQTSMYLCASSVQGYEQYFGPGTRLTVT.

CDR3 nucleotide sequence: TGTGCCAGCAGCTTCGGTAGGGGAACTGAAGCTTTCTTT. Translating it yields CASSFGRGTEAFF. This chain joins TRBV5-4 and TRBJ1-1; a possible D gene is TRBD1 (5 bases). The germline CDR1 and CDR2 sequences are SGHNT and YYREEE (reference sequence). The CDR3 loop spans 13 amino acids. The V end was cut by 2 bases, the J end by 5 bases, with 10 bases between.

This chain joins TRBV7-2 and TRBJ2-3; D unclear. V was cut by 2 bases and J by 4 bases, with 7 bases left in between. CDR1 SGHTA and CDR2 FQGNSA come from the germline V gene. CDR3 size: 13 residues. The DNA of the CDR3 is TGTGCCAGCAGCTTAAGCCCCCCAGATACGCAGTATTTT. This sequence encodes CASSLSPPDTQYF.

The chain links TRBV10-3 to TRBJ2-3; D tentatively reads TRBD1 or TRBD2 (5 bases each). The CDR3 spans 15 residues. Germline V gene lookup returns CDR1 ENHRY and CDR2 SYGVKD. Trimming removed 4 bases at V and 5 bases at J, with 16 bases between. CDR3 nucleotides: TGTGCCATCAGTGTGGAAGGGGACCCCGAAGATACGCAGTATTTT. This codes for CAISVEGDPEDTQYF.

CDR3 residues: CASIDGGPSPYNEQFF. The CDR3 DNA follows: TGTGCCAGTATTGATGGGGGGCCCTCCCCCTACAATGAGCAGTTCTTC. The chain joins TRBV19 to TRBJ2-1, with D possibly being TRBD1 or TRBD2 (6 bases each). The CDR3 has 16 amino acids. The germline V gene encodes CDR1 LNHDA and CDR2 SQIVND (reference sequence). V lost 7 bases and J lost 2, with 18 bases in between.

The chain has TRBV28 and TRBJ1-3; D gene unclear. The length of the CDR3 is 14 residues. CDR1 is MDHEN and CDR2 is SYDVKM in the germline V gene. Between the trimmed V and J ends, which lost 4 bases and 4 bases, there was a span of 11 bases. The CDR3 sequence: CASSSPSEGNTIYF. The CDR3 DNA reads TGTGCCAGCAGTTCCCCCTCGGAGGGAAACACCATATATTTT.

This clone was detected a few times. The gene calls are TRBV7-6 and TRBJ2-1; 12 bases match TRBD2. V shed 3 bases, J shed 12 bases, and the junction held 12 bases outside the gene matches. The CDR3 has 16 residues. Germline CDR1 and CDR2: SGHVS and FNYEAQ. The chain's CDR3 is CASSLRTSGIIFSQFF. In DNA, the CDR3 is TGTGCCAGCAGCTTGCGGACTAGCGGGATAATTTTTTCGCAGTTCTTC.

The genes are TRBV10-1 and TRBJ1-5; 7 bases are a match to TRBD1. With 2 bases clipped from V and 4 bases from J, the junction kept 2 bases outside the gene matches. In germline, CDR1 is WNHNN, CDR2 SYGVQD (reference sequence). The CDR3 consists of 14 residues. DNA of the CDR3: TGCGCCAGCAGTGAGGGCAGGGGGAATCAGCCCCAGCATTTT. Its protein is CASSEGRGNQPQHF.

Only one count was recorded for this clone. The genes are TRBV9 and TRBJ2-5, with 12 nucleotides matching TRBD2. This CDR3 region has 14 residues. Germline trimming cut 5 bases from V and 4 bases from J; bases unmatched to any gene: 3. Germline V gives CDR1 SGDLS, CDR2 YYNGEE. The CDR3 region is CASSPTSGRETQYF. DNA for the CDR3: TGTGCCAGCAGTCCGACTAGCGGGAGAGAGACCCAGTACTTC. The complete variable domain, with remaining parts taken from reference TRBV9 and TRBJ2-5, reads DSGVTQTPKHLITATGQRVTLRCSPRSGDLSVYWYQQSLDQGLQFLIQYYNGEERAKGNILERFSAQQFPDLHSELNLSSLELGDSALYFCASSPTSGRETQYFGPGTRLLVL.

This rearrangement joins TRBV7-2 to TRBJ2-3; a possible D gene is TRBD1 (5 bases). Germline loops: CDR1 SGHTA, CDR2 FQGNSA. Between the trimmed V and J ends, which lost 6 bases and 6 bases, there was a span of 22 bases. The CDR3 is 16 amino acids. CDR3: CASSAGLFRASDTQYF. The CDR3 bases are TGTGCCAGCAGTGCAGGGCTATTCAGGGCCTCCGATACGCAGTATTTT.